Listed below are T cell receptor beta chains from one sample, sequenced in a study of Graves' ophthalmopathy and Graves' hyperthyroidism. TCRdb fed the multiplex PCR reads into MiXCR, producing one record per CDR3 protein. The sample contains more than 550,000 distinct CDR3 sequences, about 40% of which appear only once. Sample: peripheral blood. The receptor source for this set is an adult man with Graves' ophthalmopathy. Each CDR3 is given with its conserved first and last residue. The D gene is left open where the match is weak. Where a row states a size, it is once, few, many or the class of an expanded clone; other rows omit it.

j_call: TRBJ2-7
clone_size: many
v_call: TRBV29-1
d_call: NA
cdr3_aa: CSVGDGEVVEQYF
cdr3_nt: TGCAGCGTGGGGGACGGGGAGGTCGTGGAGCAGTACTTC

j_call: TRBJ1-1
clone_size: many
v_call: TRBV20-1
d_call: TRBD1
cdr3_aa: CSAPGTGRMMNTEAFF
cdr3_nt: TGCAGTGCCCCCGGGACAGGGAGGATGATGAACACTGAAGCTTTCTTT

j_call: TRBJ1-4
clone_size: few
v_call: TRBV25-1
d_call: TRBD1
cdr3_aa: CASSVTGQGNEKLFF
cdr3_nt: TGTGCCAGCAGTGTAACGGGACAGGGCAACGAAAAACTGTTTTTT

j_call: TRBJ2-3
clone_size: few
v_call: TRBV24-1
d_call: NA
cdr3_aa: CATSNDQGTDTQYF
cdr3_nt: TGTGCCACCAGTAACGATCAGGGGACAGATACGCAGTATTTT

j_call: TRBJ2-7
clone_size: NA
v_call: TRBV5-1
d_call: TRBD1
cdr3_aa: CASSHKKGTETSYEQYF
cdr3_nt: TGCGCCAGCAGTCATAAAAAAGGGACAGAAACCTCCTACGAGCAGTACTTC

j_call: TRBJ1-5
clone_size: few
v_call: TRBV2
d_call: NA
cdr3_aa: CASGRGFNSNQPQHF
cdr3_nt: TGTGCCAGCGGGAGGGGGTTCAATAGCAATCAGCCCCAGCATTTT

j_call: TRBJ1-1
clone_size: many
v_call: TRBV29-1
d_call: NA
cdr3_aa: CSVERSNTEAFF
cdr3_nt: TGCAGCGTTGAACGCAGCAACACTGAAGCTTTCTTT

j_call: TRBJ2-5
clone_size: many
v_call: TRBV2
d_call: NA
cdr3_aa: CASSEARLATQETQYF
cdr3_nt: TGTGCCAGCAGTGAAGCGAGGTTAGCAACGCAAGAGACCCAGTACTTC

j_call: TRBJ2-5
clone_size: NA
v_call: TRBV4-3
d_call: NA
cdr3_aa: CASSRPGKGLEGETQYF
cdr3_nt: TGCGCCAGCAGCCGCCCCGGTAAGGGGCTTGAAGGAGAGACCCAGTACTTC

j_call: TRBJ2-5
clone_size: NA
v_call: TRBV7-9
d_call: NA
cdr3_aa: CASSSMGGISETQYF
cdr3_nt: TGTGCCAGCAGCTCCATGGGTGGGATTTCCGAGACCCAGTACTTC

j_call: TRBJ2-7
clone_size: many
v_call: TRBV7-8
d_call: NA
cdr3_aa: CASSLGRLTHEQYF
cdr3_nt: TGTGCCAGCAGCCTGGGGCGGCTAACCCACGAGCAGTACTTC

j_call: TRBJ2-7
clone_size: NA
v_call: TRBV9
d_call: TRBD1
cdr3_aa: CASSGGQYVDEQYF
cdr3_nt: TGTGCCAGCAGCGGGGGACAGTATGTTGACGAGCAGTACTTC

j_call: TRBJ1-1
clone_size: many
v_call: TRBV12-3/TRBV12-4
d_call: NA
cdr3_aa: CASGTQGYTEAFF
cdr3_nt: TGTGCCAGCGGGACACAGGGATACACTGAAGCTTTCTTT

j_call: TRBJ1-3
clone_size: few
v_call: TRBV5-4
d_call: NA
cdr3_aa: CASSRSREPGNTIYF
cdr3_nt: TGTGCCAGCAGCCGGAGTAGGGAACCTGGAAACACCATATATTTT

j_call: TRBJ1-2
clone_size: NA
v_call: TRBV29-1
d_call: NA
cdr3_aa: CSVEETDYGYTF
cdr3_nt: TGCAGCGTCGAAGAGACAGACTATGGCTACACCTTC

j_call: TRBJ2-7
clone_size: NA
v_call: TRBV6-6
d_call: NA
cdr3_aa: CASSYVGGAYEQYF
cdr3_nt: TGTGCCAGCAGTTACGTGGGCGGTGCCTACGAGCAGTACTTC

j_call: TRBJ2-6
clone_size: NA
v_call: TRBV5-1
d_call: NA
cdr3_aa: CASSLLPASGANVLTF
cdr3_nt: TGCGCCAGCAGCTTGCTGCCAGCCTCTGGGGCCAACGTCCTGACTTTC

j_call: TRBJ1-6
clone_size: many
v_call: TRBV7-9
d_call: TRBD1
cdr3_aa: CASSRWDRDNSPLHF
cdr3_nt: TGTGCCAGCAGCCGGTGGGACAGAGATAATTCACCCCTCCACTTT

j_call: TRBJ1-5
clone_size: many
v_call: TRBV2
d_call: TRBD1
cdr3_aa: CASSDRVGNQPQHF
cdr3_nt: TGTGCCAGCTCGGACAGGGTGGGCAATCAGCCCCAGCATTTT